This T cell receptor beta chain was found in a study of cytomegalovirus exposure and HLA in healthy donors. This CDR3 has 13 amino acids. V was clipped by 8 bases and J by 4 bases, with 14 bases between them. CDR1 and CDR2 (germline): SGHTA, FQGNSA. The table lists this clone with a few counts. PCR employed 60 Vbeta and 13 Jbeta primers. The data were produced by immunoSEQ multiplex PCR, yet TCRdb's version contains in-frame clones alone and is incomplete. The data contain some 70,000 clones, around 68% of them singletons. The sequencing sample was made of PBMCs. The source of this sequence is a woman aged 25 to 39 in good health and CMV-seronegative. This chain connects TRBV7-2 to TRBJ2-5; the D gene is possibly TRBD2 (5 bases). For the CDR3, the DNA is TGTGCCAGCGGCCCGGGGTTTGGAGAGACCCAGTACTTC. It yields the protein CASGPGFGETQYF. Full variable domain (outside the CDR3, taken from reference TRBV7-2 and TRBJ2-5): GAGVSQSPSNKVTEKGKDVELRCDPISGHTALYWYRQSLGQGLEFLIYFQGNSAPDKSGLPSDRFSAERTGGSVSTLTIQRTQQEDSAVYLCASGPGFGETQYFGPGTRLLVL.